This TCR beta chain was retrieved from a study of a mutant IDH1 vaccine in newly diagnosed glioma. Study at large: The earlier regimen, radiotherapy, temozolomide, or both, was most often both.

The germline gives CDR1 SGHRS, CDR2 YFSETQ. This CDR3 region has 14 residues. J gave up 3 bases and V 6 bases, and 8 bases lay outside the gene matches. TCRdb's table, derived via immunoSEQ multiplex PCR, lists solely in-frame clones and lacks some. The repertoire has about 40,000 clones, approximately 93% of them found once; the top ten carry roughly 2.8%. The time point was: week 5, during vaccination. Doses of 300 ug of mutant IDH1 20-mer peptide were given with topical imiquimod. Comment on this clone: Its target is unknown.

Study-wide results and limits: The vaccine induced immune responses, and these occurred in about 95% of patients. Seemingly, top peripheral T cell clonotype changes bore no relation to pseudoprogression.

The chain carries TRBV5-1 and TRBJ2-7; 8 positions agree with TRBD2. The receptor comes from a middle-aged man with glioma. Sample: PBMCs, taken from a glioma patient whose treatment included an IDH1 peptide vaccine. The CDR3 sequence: CASTLGSGSYEQYF. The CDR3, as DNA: TGCGCCAGCACCCTCGGAAGCGGGAGCTACGAGCAGTACTTC.